This entry lists 9 T cell receptor beta chains sequenced from one sample in a study of cytotoxic CD8 clonotypes in ibrutinib-treated CLL (dated by TCRdb to about 2021). Receptor libraries were prepared by the immunoSEQ multiplex PCR assay. TCRdb limited this immuneACCESS table to in-frame rearrangements with V and J called. A share of clones is missing; checked studies link under half to unresolved V genes, and the rest is unexplained. The sample table records 130,000 to 150,000 clones; 91% of these occur just once. The top ten hold 10% to 12% of the sample. The intended sense of this specimen's time point label: about 11 months on ibrutinib. The material was PBMCs, obtained after 12 months of ibrutinib treatment. The receptors originated from a human donor with chronic lymphocytic leukemia.

The J gene is TRBJ1-4, the V gene TRBV7-6, with 10 bases aligning to TRBD1. With V trimmed by 4 bases and J by 7 bases, 6 bases remained unmatched. The length of the CDR3 is 15 residues. Germline-derived CDR1 and CDR2 are SGHVS and FNYEAQ. CDR3 sequence: CASSSTGQGSEKLFF. The CDR3 DNA reads TGTGCCAGCAGCTCCACGGGACAGGGGTCTGAAAAACTGTTTTTT.

This clone has just a few counts. This chain joins TRBV5-6 and TRBJ1-5; D uncertain. Germline V gene data show CDR1 as SGHDT and CDR2 as YYEEEE. V gave up 0 bases and J gave up 5 bases, with 12 bases separating them. The CDR3 extends over 15 amino acids. The CDR3 region has the DNA TGTGCCAGCAGCTTGGCCACAGAATACTATCAGCCCCAGCATTTT. This gives the protein CASSLATEYYQPQHF.

V usage is TRBV28 and J usage is TRBJ2-5; the D call may be TRBD1 or TRBD2 (5 bases each). The CDR3 sequence is 14 residues long. Per the germline V gene, CDR1 is MDHEN and CDR2 is SYDVKM. Trimming left V 2 bases short and J 5 bases short, with 12 bases between. CDR3 residues: CASSLQGGWETQYF. CDR3 sequence (DNA): TGTGCCAGCAGTTTACAGGGCGGGTGGGAGACCCAGTACTTC. The full variable domain, with the rest looked up from reference TRBV28 and TRBJ2-5, is DVKVTQSSRYLVKRTGEKVFLECVQDMDHENMFWYRQDPGLGLRLIYFSYDVKMKEKGDIPEGYSVSREKKERFSLILESASTNQTSMYLCASSLQGGWETQYFGPGTRLLVL.

V usage is TRBV5-1 and J usage is TRBJ2-5; 7 bases line up with TRBD1. The V gene end was trimmed by 3 bases and the J gene end by 2 bases; junction bases not matched to a gene: 10. The CDR3 sequence is 16 residues long. The germline CDR1 and CDR2 sequences are SGHRS and YFSETQ. The chain's CDR3 is CASSSEGTVNQETQYF. CDR3 coding DNA: TGCGCCAGCAGCTCGGAAGGGACAGTTAATCAAGAGACCCAGTACTTC.

The chain employs TRBV7-2 and TRBJ2-7; 9 nucleotides line up with TRBD1. Germline V gene data show CDR1 as SGHTA and CDR2 as FQGNSA. There are 15 residues in the CDR3. The V and J ends lost 1 base and 3 bases, in that order; junction bases with no gene match: 4. The CDR3 nucleotides are TGTGCCAGCAGCTTAGTGCTGGGACAGGGCTACGAGCAGTACTTC. This gives the protein CASSLVLGQGYEQYF.

This clone was picked up a small number of times. The chain combines TRBV2 with TRBJ2-2; a weak D match, TRBD2 (5 bases). Germline lookup yields CDR1 SNHLY and CDR2 FYNNEI. V lost 4 bases and J 8 bases, leaving 11 bases between the germline ends. CDR3 length: 13 residues. The CDR3 coding sequence is TGTGCCAGCAGTGTGCTGCGCGGGGGGGAGCTGTTTTTT. Protein: CASSVLRGGELFF.

The V gene is TRBV10-3, the J gene TRBJ2-7; D is unresolved. CDR1 is ENHRY, CDR2 SYGVKD, per germline. Trimming left V 7 bases short and J 1 base short, with 14 bases between. This CDR3 comprises 14 residues. Written as DNA, the CDR3 is TGTGCCATCAAAGAGGACCTGCTTTCCTACGAGCAGTACTTC. Protein sequence: CAIKEDLLSYEQYF.

This clone turned up a few times. This sequence joins TRBV2 and TRBJ2-1; 8 bases match TRBD2. Germline CDR1 and CDR2: SNHLY and FYNNEI. CDR3 length: 14 residues. Germline trimming cut 5 bases from V and 7 bases from J; bases unmatched to any gene: 7. CDR3 sequence reads: CASSRSGSRNEQFF. Here the CDR3 DNA reads TGTGCCAGCAGTAGAAGCGGGAGTAGGAATGAGCAGTTCTTC.

The J gene is TRBJ1-1, the V gene TRBV19; perhaps TRBD1 as D (6 bases). Trimming took off 9 bases at V and 3 bases at J, with 20 bases between the two ends. CDR3 size: 15 residues. Germline assignment: CDR1 LNHDA and CDR2 SQIVND (reference sequence). The CDR3 DNA follows: TGTGCCAGCCGGGGGGGGCGCGGTTGGGACACTGAAGCTTTCTTT. Translating gives CASRGGRGWDTEAFF.